The clone carrying this T cell receptor delta chain qualifies as large. This specimen includes other DNA sequences encoding the same CDR3. This specimen comes from a study of DNA immune sequencing with unique molecular identifiers. Turning to the study itself: Inputs: about 90 ng DNA from enriched γδ cells, 1 ug from non-enriched PBMCs.

This CDR3 region has 19 residues. CDR1 GEAIGNYY and CDR2 EKD come from the germline V gene. V was pared by 6 bases and J by 0 bases, with 19 bases of the junction left unmatched. Genomic DNA underwent 32-plex PCR targeting all 8 TRDV and 4 TRDJ genes. A 12-nucleotide UMI was added during around 3 barcoding PCR cycles before adapter PCR. TCRdb re-analyzed the multiplex PCR reads via CATT. In the table there are roughly 1,400 delta-chain clones, roughly 12% of which are singletons. The sequenced material came from gamma-delta T cells enriched from blood buffy coat, or unenriched PBMCs (not recorded which). The TCR was taken from a human donor in good health. The chain employs TRDV2 and TRDJ1, with 9 bases matching TRDD3. The CDR3 sequence is CACSPLRPGVGDNTDKLIF. CDR3 coding DNA: TGTGCCTGTTCCCCGCTACGGCCGGGGGTGGGGGATAACACCGATAAACTCATCTTT.